The 32 T cell receptor beta chains below all came from one sample that was sequenced in a study of blood T cell repertoires in COVID-19. TCRdb's table, derived via immunoSEQ multiplex PCR, lists solely in-frame clones and lacks some. This sample has 65,000 to 80,000 clones, with around 90% found just once. Source material: peripheral blood. These receptors originate from a human donor in a cohort sampled during active COVID-19.

The rearrangement links TRBV27 to TRBJ1-2, with TRBD1 as a possible D gene (6 bases). The CDR3 totals 14 residues. V was trimmed by 4 bases and J by 8 bases, leaving 17 bases between them. Germline CDR1 reads MNHEY; CDR2 reads SMNVEV (reference sequence). CDR3 in amino acids: CASSSADRTGGYTF. CDR3 coding DNA: TGTGCCAGCAGTTCAGCCGACAGGACGGGCGGCTACACCTTC.

The rearrangement joins TRBV27 to TRBJ2-2; a weak D match, TRBD2 (5 bases). With 1 base removed from V and 4 bases from J, the gap between germline ends came to 10 bases. In germline, CDR1 is MNHEY, CDR2 SMNVEV (reference sequence). The CDR3 sequence is 15 residues long. This chain's CDR3 is CASSLFLATTGELFF. The CDR3 DNA reads TGTGCCAGCAGTTTATTTCTAGCTACCACCGGGGAGCTGTTTTTT.

This rearrangement joins TRBV3-1 (or the pseudogene TRBV3-2) to TRBJ2-7; 7 bases fit TRBD2. Germline V gene lookup returns CDR1 LGHDT and CDR2 YNNKEL (reference sequence). This CDR3 has 13 amino acids. Trimming removed 7 bases from V and 5 bases from J; junction bases left unmatched: 8. The CDR3: CASIIRAGDEQYF. The DNA for the CDR3 is TGTGCCAGCATCATACGGGCGGGGGACGAGCAGTACTTC.

The gene calls are TRBV4-3 and TRBJ2-2; no firm D call. In germline, CDR1 is LGHNA, CDR2 YSLEER. The CDR3 runs 13 residues. The germline V and J ends were trimmed by 1 base and 8 bases, with 8 bases remaining between them. The CDR3 loop reads CASSQVPLGELFF. In DNA form, the CDR3 reads TGCGCCAGCAGCCAAGTTCCCCTGGGGGAGCTGTTTTTT.

CDR3 sequence (DNA): TGTGCCAGCCGGTCGGGGGGCGCGGTTTATGGCTACACCTTC. It encodes CASRSGGAVYGYTF. The J gene is TRBJ1-2, the V gene TRBV6-5, with a weak D call TRBD1 (6 bases). V lost 8 bases and J 5 bases, leaving 18 bases between the germline ends. Germline CDR1 is MNHEY and CDR2 is SVGAGI. The CDR3 is 14 amino acids.

This chain connects TRBV5-1 to TRBJ2-3; TRBD1 aligns across 7 bases. V shed 2 bases, J shed 5 bases, and the junction held 5 bases outside the gene matches. Per the germline V gene, CDR1 is SGHRS and CDR2 is YFSETQ. The length of the CDR3 is 14 residues. DNA for the CDR3: TGCGCCAGCAGCTTACAGGGGTCTGTAGATACGCAGTATTTT. It codes for CASSLQGSVDTQYF.

The chain combines TRBV4-3 with TRBJ2-7, with 9 bases identical to TRBD1. Looked up from germline, CDR1 is LGHNA and CDR2 is YSLEER. Unmatched junction bases numbered 10, after V lost 0 bases and J lost 1 base. The CDR3 is 18 amino acids. The CDR3 loop is CASSQDWGTGIYSYEQYF. The CDR3 DNA sequence: TGCGCCAGCAGCCAAGACTGGGGGACAGGGATCTATTCCTACGAGCAGTACTTC.

The rearrangement joins TRBV24-1 to TRBJ2-3; D remains unclear. With 4 bases removed from V and 3 bases from J, the gap between germline ends came to 10 bases. CDR3 size: 14 residues. Germline V gene data show CDR1 as KGHDR and CDR2 as SFDVKD. The CDR3 here is CATSDATVTDTQYF. The DNA of the CDR3 is TGTGCCACCAGTGACGCAACGGTAACAGATACGCAGTATTTT.

This clone has only one observation. CDR3 in amino acids: CAISDTATNYGYTF. For the CDR3, the DNA is TGTGCCATCAGTGATACAGCCACTAACTATGGCTACACCTTC. The V and J genes are TRBV10-3 and TRBJ1-2; no clear D. This CDR3 has 14 amino acids. V gave up 3 bases and J gave up 0 bases, with 8 bases separating them. Germline V lookup: CDR1 ENHRY, CDR2 SYGVKD.

This clone was counted a few times. The chain is built from TRBV6-1 and TRBJ1-6; 7 bases agree with TRBD1. This CDR3 is built from 17 residues. CDR1 is MNHNS and CDR2 is SASEGT in the germline V gene. The V gene end was trimmed by 4 bases and the J gene end by 0 bases; junction bases not matched to a gene: 6. CDR3 sequence: CASSATGSGSYNSPLHF. The CDR3, as DNA: TGTGCCAGCAGTGCGACAGGGAGTGGCTCCTATAATTCACCCCTCCACTTT.

The chain joins TRBV24-1 to TRBJ1-5; TRBD1 might be the D (5 bases). With 5 bases removed from V and 8 bases from J, the gap between germline ends came to 12 bases. CDR1 is KGHDR, CDR2 SFDVKD, per germline. The CDR3 extends over 13 amino acids. DNA for the CDR3: TGTGCCACCAGTGCCGGATGGGGGGAGCCCCAGCATTTT. It translates to CATSAGWGEPQHF.

J is TRBJ1-1 and V is TRBV11-2; D may be TRBD1 (5 bases). V lost 3 bases and J lost 3, with 11 bases in between. CDR1 and CDR2 (germline): SGHAT, FQNNGV. The CDR3 runs to 14 residues. The CDR3 region is CASSFDTGYTEAFF. The CDR3 DNA reads as TGTGCCAGCAGCTTCGATACAGGTTACACTGAAGCTTTCTTT. Supplemented by reference TRBV11-2 and TRBJ1-1, the full variable domain reads EAGVAQSPRYKIIEKRQSVAFWCNPISGHATLYWYQQILGQGPKLLIQFQNNGVVDDSQLPKDRFSAERLKGVDSTLKIQPAKLEDSAVYLCASSFDTGYTEAFFGQGTRLTVV.

In nucleotides, the CDR3 is TGTGCCAGCAGCTTAGAGGTTAGATTCGGGAGAGAGACCCAGTACTTC. This translates into CASSLEVRFGRETQYF. The chain recombines TRBV7-2 with TRBJ2-5; tentatively, D is TRBD2 (6 bases). This CDR3 is built from 16 residues. Trimming left V 1 base short and J 4 bases short, with 16 bases between. Per the germline V gene, CDR1 is SGHTA and CDR2 is FQGNSA.

The chain carries TRBV24-1 and TRBJ2-1; D is unclear. Germline V lookup: CDR1 KGHDR, CDR2 SFDVKD. The CDR3 runs to 12 residues. V was shortened by 1 base and J by 5 bases, with 2 bases between the two germline ends. The CDR3: CATSDFNNEQFF. The CDR3 bases are TGTGCCACCAGTGATTTTAACAATGAGCAGTTCTTC.

This chain links TRBV5-1 with TRBJ1-3; D might be TRBD1 (5 bases). Germline CDR1 reads SGHRS; CDR2 reads YFSETQ. CDR3 length equals 15 residues. Trimming stripped 3 bases from V and 2 bases from J, with 12 bases between. As DNA, the CDR3 is TGCGCCAGCAGCTCTGGAAGGGGAACTGGAAACACCATATATTTT. Protein: CASSSGRGTGNTIYF.

The table lists this clone with a count of one. The rearrangement links TRBV7-9 to TRBJ1-3; D is uncertain. V lost 1 base and J 3 bases, leaving 10 bases between the germline ends. The CDR3 spans 15 residues. Germline values: CDR1 SEHNR, CDR2 FQNEAQ (reference sequence). Written as DNA, the CDR3 is TGTGCCAGCAGCTTAGGACACCTTGTTGGAAACACCATATATTTT. Its translation: CASSLGHLVGNTIYF.

The V gene is TRBV12-5, the J gene TRBJ2-1, with TRBD2 as a possible D gene (5 bases). Germline-derived CDR1 and CDR2 are LGHNT and FRNRAP. V was shortened by 2 bases and J by 9 bases, with 14 bases between the two germline ends. This CDR3 has 14 residues. Written as DNA, the CDR3 is TGTGCTAGTGGTTTGACCTCTTGGACTGCTGAGCAGTTCTTC. It codes for CASGLTSWTAEQFF.

The chain is built from TRBV15 and TRBJ2-7; 11 bases are a match to TRBD2. The CDR3 covers 17 residues. Germline-derived CDR1 and CDR2 are LNHNV and YYDKDF (reference sequence). Trimming removed 3 bases from V and 0 bases from J; junction bases left unmatched: 7. The CDR3 DNA reads as TGTGCCACCAGCAGCTACAAACTAGCGGGGGACTCCTACGAGCAGTACTTC. The encoded protein is CATSSYKLAGDSYEQYF.

J is TRBJ2-3 and V is TRBV18; D is perhaps TRBD1 (7 bases). Germline loops: CDR1 KGHSH, CDR2 LQKENI. V lost 3 bases and J 4 bases, leaving 17 bases between the germline ends. CDR3 length equals 16 residues. CDR3 amino acids: CASSPFQGGASDTQYF. CDR3 DNA: TGTGCCAGCTCACCGTTCCAGGGGGGCGCCTCAGATACGCAGTATTTT.

J is TRBJ1-2 and V is TRBV10-3, with D hard to call. Looked up from germline, CDR1 is ENHRY and CDR2 is SYGVKD. Trimming left V 4 bases short and J 0 bases short, with 9 bases between. The CDR3 length is 14 residues. This CDR3 is CAISGREANYGYTF. The CDR3 nucleotides are TGTGCCATCAGTGGCCGGGAAGCTAACTATGGCTACACCTTC.

Details on this clone: The junction does not match germline at one end; this may be a read error. This chain links TRBV7-9 with TRBJ2-2; tentative D call: TRBD2 (6 bases). This CDR3 has 13 amino acids. Germline loops: CDR1 SEHNR, CDR2 FQNEAQ (reference sequence). CDR3 amino acids: CASSLEVERASPF. The CDR3 bases are TGTGCCAGCAGCTTAGAGGTCGAGCGGGCCTCCCCTTTT.

The chain joins TRBV6-5 to TRBJ2-3, with 8 positions matching TRBD2. J gave up 5 bases and V 6 bases, and 7 bases lay outside the gene matches. This CDR3 region has 14 residues. CDR1 and CDR2 from the germline V gene are MNHEY and SVGAGI. The CDR3 bases are TGTGCCAGCAGAAAGCGGGGGCAGGGAGATACGCAGTATTTT. The encoded protein is CASRKRGQGDTQYF.

The rearrangement joins TRBV7-3 to TRBJ2-7; weak D call: TRBD2 (5 bases). CDR1 and CDR2 from the germline V gene are SGHTA and FQGTGA. V was cut by 2 bases and J by 6 bases, with 11 bases left in between. The CDR3 consists of 13 residues. CDR3 sequence reads: CASSLEPGVEQYF. The CDR3 coding sequence is TGTGCCAGCAGCTTAGAGCCCGGGGTCGAGCAGTACTTC.

A few counts support this clone. This chain uses TRBV2 with TRBJ1-2, with D unresolved. Trimming cost V 7 bases and J 6 bases, with 18 bases left between them. Germline CDR1 and CDR2: SNHLY and FYNNEI. The CDR3 consists of 14 residues. The CDR3 sequence is CASMVPGSRDGYTF. In DNA, the CDR3 is TGTGCCAGCATGGTTCCTGGTTCTAGAGATGGCTACACCTTC. The full variable domain, rest sourced from reference TRBV2 and TRBJ1-2, is EPEVTQTPSHQVTQMGQEVILRCVPISNHLYFYWYRQILGQKVEFLVSFYNNEISEKSEIFDDQFSVERPDGSNFTLKIRSTKLEDSAMYFCASMVPGSRDGYTFGSGTRLTVV.

The chain employs TRBV6-2 or TRBV6-3 and TRBJ1-1; 8 nucleotides line up with TRBD1. The CDR3 is made up of 15 amino acids. From germline, CDR1 is MNHEY and CDR2 SVGEGT. V dropped 4 bases and J dropped 6; count of bases not matched to a gene: 10. CDR3 DNA sequence: TGTGCCAGCAGTTCCGGACAGGGAAGGATCCCTGAAGCTTTCTTT. Amino acid sequence: CASSSGQGRIPEAFF.

The chain links TRBV18 to TRBJ1-1, with 10 bases identical to TRBD1. The CDR3 extends over 13 amino acids. Germline CDR1 reads KGHSH; CDR2 reads LQKENI. Trimming cost V 6 bases and J 4 bases; bases outside gene matches: 2. CDR3 sequence reads: CASSRDRGTEAFF. DNA for the CDR3: TGTGCCAGCTCCCGGGACAGGGGCACTGAAGCTTTCTTT.

The gene calls are TRBV9 and TRBJ2-7, with TRBD1 identical over 7 bases. Germline V gene lookup returns CDR1 SGDLS and CDR2 YYNGEE. The CDR3 extends over 17 amino acids. Germline trimming cut 4 bases from V and 0 bases from J; bases unmatched to any gene: 13. The CDR3 DNA follows: TGTGCCAGCAGCCCCTCGGCTACCCGGGACAGCTCCTACGAGCAGTACTTC. Protein product: CASSPSATRDSSYEQYF.

The table lists this clone with a count of one. The chain has TRBV7-9 and TRBJ2-7, with a weak D call TRBD2 (7 bases). CDR3 size: 16 residues. Trimming took off 5 bases at V and 2 bases at J, with 19 bases between the two ends. Germline lookup yields CDR1 SEHNR and CDR2 FQNEAQ (reference sequence). Here the CDR3 DNA reads TGTGCCAGCAGCACCCAGGGGCTAGCGGATCCCTACGAGCAGTACTTC. Protein sequence: CASSTQGLADPYEQYF.

The gene calls are TRBV6-5 and TRBJ1-6; 7 bases are a match to TRBD1. This CDR3 has 13 amino acids. V lost 6 bases to trimming and J lost 8 bases; unmatched junction nucleotides: 4. In germline, CDR1 is MNHEY, CDR2 SVGAGI. CDR3 protein: CASRSRGDSPLHF. The DNA for the CDR3 is TGTGCCAGCAGGAGCAGGGGGGATTCACCCCTCCACTTT.

The rearrangement joins TRBV12-3 or TRBV12-4 to TRBJ1-1; D uncertain. V was clipped by 5 bases and J by 7 bases, with 14 bases between them. The CDR3 has 13 residues. The CDR3, as DNA: TGTGCCAGCAGTAAACGGGGATCTGTTGAAGCTTTCTTT. Its protein product is CASSKRGSVEAFF.

The chain uses TRBV2 and TRBJ2-7; D is possibly TRBD1 (6 bases). The CDR3 runs 13 residues. Trimming took off 6 bases at V and 3 bases at J, with 12 bases between the two ends. CDR1 and CDR2 (germline): SNHLY, FYNNEI. The CDR3 is CASRGAIGYEQYF. CDR3 nucleotides: TGTGCCAGCAGGGGGGCCATAGGCTACGAGCAGTACTTC.

This clone has a single count. This sequence joins TRBV6-5 and TRBJ1-5; the match to TRBD1 covers 7 bases. Unmatched junction bases numbered 3, after V lost 6 bases and J lost 7 bases. The CDR3 is 12 amino acids. Per germline, CDR1 MNHEY and CDR2 SVGAGI. The chain's CDR3 is CASRQGRQPQHF. CDR3 nucleotide sequence: TGTGCCAGCAGACAGGGGAGGCAGCCCCAGCATTTT.